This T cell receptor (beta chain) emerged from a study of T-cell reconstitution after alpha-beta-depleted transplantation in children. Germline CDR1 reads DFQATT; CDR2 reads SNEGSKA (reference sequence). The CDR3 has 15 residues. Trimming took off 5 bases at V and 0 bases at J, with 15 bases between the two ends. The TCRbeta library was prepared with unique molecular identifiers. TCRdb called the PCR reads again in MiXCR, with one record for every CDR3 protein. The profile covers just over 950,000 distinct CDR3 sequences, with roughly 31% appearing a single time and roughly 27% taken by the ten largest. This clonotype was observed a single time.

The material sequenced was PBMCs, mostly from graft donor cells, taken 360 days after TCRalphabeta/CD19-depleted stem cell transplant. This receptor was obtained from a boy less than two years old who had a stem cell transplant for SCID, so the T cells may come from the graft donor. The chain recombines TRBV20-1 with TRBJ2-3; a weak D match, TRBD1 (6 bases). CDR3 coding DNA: TGCAGTGCTGAGATGGGACAAGCTAGCACAGATACGCAGTATTTT. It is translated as CSAEMGQASTDTQYF.